This TCR beta chain is from a study of T-cell reconstitution after alpha-beta-depleted transplantation in children. Unique molecular identifiers were incorporated when the TCRbeta library was constructed. A single record per CDR3 protein comes from TCRdb applying MiXCR to the PCR reads. The sample carries some 6,900 distinct CDR3 sequences, approximately 5.1% recorded once. Study-wide results and limits: Where alpha-beta T cells came from about two months after transplant was reportedly several hundred expanded graft clones.

J lost 4 bases, V lost 5 bases, and 9 bases had no gene match. The germline gives CDR1 SGHTA, CDR2 FQGNSA. This CDR3 is built from 16 residues. This clonotype was seen ten or more times. Its cognate antigen is unknown. This specimen consisted of PBMCs, mostly from graft donor cells, obtained 180 days after TCRalphabeta/CD19-depleted stem cell transplant. The TCR comes from a child under three years old who had a stem cell transplant for acute myeloid leukemia, so the T cells may come from the graft donor. The rearrangement links TRBV7-2 to TRBJ2-1; 9 positions agree with TRBD1. For the CDR3, the DNA is TGTGCCAGCAGCACTACCGGGACAGGGACTTACAATGAGCAGTTCTTC. As protein: CASSTTGTGTYNEQFF.